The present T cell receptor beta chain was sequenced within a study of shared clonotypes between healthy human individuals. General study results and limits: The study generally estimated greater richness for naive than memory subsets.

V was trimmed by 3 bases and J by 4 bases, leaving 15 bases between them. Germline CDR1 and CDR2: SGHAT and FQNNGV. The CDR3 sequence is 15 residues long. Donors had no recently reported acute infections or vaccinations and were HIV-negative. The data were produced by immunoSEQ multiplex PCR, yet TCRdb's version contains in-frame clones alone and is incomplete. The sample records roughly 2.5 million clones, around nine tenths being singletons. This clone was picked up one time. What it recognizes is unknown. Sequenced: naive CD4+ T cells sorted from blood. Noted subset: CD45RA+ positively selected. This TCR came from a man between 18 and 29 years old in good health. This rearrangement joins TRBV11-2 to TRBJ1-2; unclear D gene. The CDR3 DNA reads TGTGCCAGCAGCTTGGACGGCTACGAGCTCTATGGCTACACCTTC. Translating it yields CASSLDGYELYGYTF.